One sample yielded the 10 T cell receptor beta chains listed below, sequenced in a study of cytomegalovirus exposure and HLA in healthy donors. The PCR had 60 Vbeta and 13 Jbeta primers. Measured with immunoSEQ multiplex PCR; TCRdb has only the in-frame clones, and not every one. Its table lists approximately 150,000 clones. Sequenced input: PBMCs. All receptors come from a male donor in good health and CMV-seronegative.

The rearrangement uses TRBV6-5 and TRBJ2-7, with D possibly being TRBD1 (5 bases). The CDR3 extends over 16 amino acids. The ends were cut back, 2 bases at V and 1 base at J, with 15 bases in the middle. Germline values: CDR1 MNHEY, CDR2 SVGAGI. The CDR3 protein is CASSYGDPGRSYEQYF. For the CDR3, the DNA is TGTGCCAGCAGTTACGGGGATCCAGGGCGATCCTACGAGCAGTACTTC.

CDR3 sequence (DNA): TGTGCCAGCAGCTCGAGAGGCCTCGGATCTGGAAACACCATATATTTT. This gives the protein CASSSRGLGSGNTIYF. The gene calls are TRBV7-8 and TRBJ1-3, with unresolved D. This CDR3 comprises 16 residues. Trimming cost V 4 bases and J 1 base, with 14 bases left between them. From germline, CDR1 is SGHVS and CDR2 FQNEAQ.

This clone registers medium-sized by frequency. In the same sample, other DNA sequences code for this CDR3. This chain uses TRBV6-1 with TRBJ2-7; 10 positions match TRBD2. CDR1 and CDR2 from the germline V gene are MNHNS and SASEGT. V shed 3 bases and J 2 bases; nucleotides not matched to a gene: 4. This CDR3 region has 15 residues. The chain's CDR3 is CASSDTSGTPYEQYF. Here the CDR3 DNA reads TGTGCCAGCAGTGACACTAGCGGGACCCCCTACGAGCAGTACTTC.

This chain joins TRBV5-5 and TRBJ1-5, with TRBD1 identical over 7 bases. J gave up 3 bases and V 3 bases, and 6 bases lay outside the gene matches. This CDR3 comprises 15 residues. Per the germline V gene, CDR1 is SGHKS and CDR2 is YYEKEE (reference sequence). CDR3 DNA: TGTGCCAGCAGCTCGGGACAGATCCTCAATCAGCCCCAGCATTTT. Translation: CASSSGQILNQPQHF.

The V gene is TRBV6-4, the J gene TRBJ2-3; 7 positions match TRBD2. The V gene end was trimmed by 5 bases and the J gene end by 3 bases; junction bases not matched to a gene: 2. The V gene's germline CDR1 is MRHNA and CDR2 SNTAGT. CDR3 length: 13 amino acids. As DNA, the CDR3 is TGTGCCAGCAGTAGGCGGGAGACAGATACGCAGTATTTT. Its protein is CASSRRETDTQYF.

CDR3 sequence: CASSNPRDRQLSYEQYF. The CDR3 DNA follows: TGTGCCAGTAGTAACCCTCGGGACAGGCAACTCTCCTACGAGCAGTACTTC. The genes are TRBV19 and TRBJ2-7; TRBD1 matches at 8 bases. Germline values: CDR1 LNHDA, CDR2 SQIVND (reference sequence). The CDR3 extends over 17 amino acids. V lost 4 bases to trimming and J lost 0 bases; unmatched junction nucleotides: 11.

V usage is TRBV9 and J usage is TRBJ2-3, with D perhaps matching TRBD2 (6 bases). The CDR3 totals 14 residues. Germline V lookup: CDR1 SGDLS, CDR2 YYNGEE. The V gene lost 5 bases and the J gene lost 1 base, with 11 bases spanning the gap. In DNA form, the CDR3 reads TGTGCCAGCAGTCTGGGGGGACGCACAGATACGCAGTATTTT. Residues: CASSLGGRTDTQYF.

The rearrangement links TRBV6-5 to TRBJ1-3, with D possibly being TRBD1 (5 bases). Trimming removed 4 bases at V and 1 base at J, with 14 bases between. Germline V gene sequence: CDR1 MNHEY, CDR2 SVGAGI. The CDR3 has 16 residues. CDR3 region: CASSLTGFLSGNTIYF. CDR3 bases: TGTGCCAGCAGTTTAACAGGTTTCCTATCTGGAAACACCATATATTTT.

The chain uses TRBV2 and TRBJ2-7, with D hard to call. CDR3 length: 14 amino acids. Germline V gene data show CDR1 as SNHLY and CDR2 as FYNNEI. V was pared by 3 bases and J by 6 bases, with 15 bases between. CDR3 sequence reads: CASSDFSPSGEQYF. The CDR3 nucleotides are TGTGCCAGCAGTGACTTCTCCCCATCGGGCGAGCAGTACTTC. Full variable domain (remainder filled in from reference TRBV2 and TRBJ2-7): EPEVTQTPSHQVTQMGQEVILRCVPISNHLYFYWYRQILGQKVEFLVSFYNNEISEKSEIFDDQFSVERPDGSNFTLKIRSTKLEDSAMYFCASSDFSPSGEQYFGPGTRLTVT.

The J gene is TRBJ2-5, the V gene TRBV7-3; D is possibly TRBD2 (6 bases). The CDR3 spans 16 residues. The V end lost 1 base, the J end lost 4 bases, and 16 bases lay between the germline ends. From germline, CDR1 is SGHTA and CDR2 FQGTGA. This CDR3 reads CASSLKGLPRGETQYF. The DNA of the CDR3 is TGTGCCAGCAGCTTAAAAGGACTACCGAGGGGAGAGACCCAGTACTTC.